The next 2 T cell receptor beta chains were all read from a single sample in a study of T-cell reconstitution after alpha-beta-depleted transplantation in children. During its preparation, the TCRbeta library received unique molecular identifiers. TCRdb re-called the PCR reads through MiXCR, storing one row per CDR3 protein. The repertoire holds 360,000 or so distinct CDR3 sequences, with around 21% as singletons. This sample comprised PBMCs from the stem cell graft donor, obtained from the stem cell graft. Source of these receptors: a human donor who donated a stem cell graft to a child with acute myeloid leukemia.

This clonotype has at least ten counts. The chain uses TRBV12-3 or TRBV12-4 and TRBJ2-7; D unresolved. V was cut by 1 base and J by 1 base, with 8 bases left in between. The CDR3 is 14 residues long. The CDR3 DNA reads TGTGCCAGCAGTTTAGGTGTTCGGTCCTACGAGCAGTACTTC. Translating it yields CASSLGVRSYEQYF.

The chain recombines TRBV24-1 with TRBJ2-1, with D perhaps given as TRBD1 or TRBD2 (6 bases each). Germline-derived CDR1 and CDR2 are KGHDR and SFDVKD. The V end lost 1 base, the J end lost 8 bases, and 11 bases lay between the germline ends. There are 14 residues in the CDR3. The chain's CDR3 is CATSDFRRGHEQFF. The CDR3, as DNA: TGTGCCACCAGTGATTTTCGTCGGGGGCATGAGCAGTTCTTC.